The clone carrying this T cell receptor beta chain is classed as medium-sized. This sample was taken from a study of OX40 agonist ivuxolimab in advanced cancers. Study-wide background: Anti-PD-1, anti-PD-L1 or anti-CTLA-4 therapy given earlier was allowed, and about 38% had some.

This CDR3 contains 17 residues. CDR1 is ENHRY and CDR2 is SYGVKD in the germline V gene. Unmatched junction bases numbered 9, after V lost 4 bases and J lost 0 bases. Only in-frame clones appear in the TCRdb table, and some are missing; sequencing was by immunoSEQ multiplex PCR. The table has some 8,900 clones, approximately 70% seen once. This specimen consisted of CD4+ or CD8+ T cells sorted from blood, obtained in a trial of the OX40 agonist ivuxolimab. This TCR derives from an adult with an advanced solid tumor such as melanoma, head and neck, liver or kidney cancer. V and J are TRBV10-3 and TRBJ2-3; 8 bases are shared with TRBD2. The CDR3 here is CAISAPPERESTDTQYF. The CDR3 DNA reads as TGTGCCATCAGTGCCCCCCCGGAGCGGGAGAGCACAGATACGCAGTATTTT.